Sequencing of this TCR beta chain was carried out in a study of regulatory T cells in long-lasting Graves disease. The time point was: newly diagnosed GD, antithyroid drugs for less than 3 months. The TCR library was made from RNA that had been extracted from PBMCs in TRIzol. Germline V gene lookup returns CDR1 SEHNR and CDR2 FQNEAQ (reference sequence). The CDR3 length is 13 residues. Between the trimmed V and J ends, which lost 6 bases and 8 bases, there was a span of 14 bases. Study-wide findings and caveats: Patients whose Graves' disease persisted exhibited lower TCR diversity than those newly diagnosed. Tissue studied was limited to peripheral blood, excluding thyroid tissue.

This clonotype was recorded many times. Its specificity is unknown. Through Arm-PCR of CDR3 regions and iRepertoire HTBI primers, TCR beta libraries were built. The authors' processing: Across samples, 60 or so TRBV and about 15 TRBJ segments were found. A single record per CDR3 protein comes from TCRdb applying MiXCR to the multiplex PCR reads. These V and J calls rely on TCRdb rather than the paper's analysis. The sample contains about 210,000 distinct CDR3 sequences, around 20% of which appear only once. The data also belong to a second study, concerning T cells in Graves' hyperthyroidism and ophthalmopathy.

Sample: peripheral blood mononuclear cells (PBMCs), taken at new diagnosis, from a patient treated with antithyroid drugs. The rearrangement joins TRBV7-9 to TRBJ2-1, with a weak D call TRBD1 (5 bases). The TCR comes from a woman aged 30 to 39 with Graves disease. The CDR3 loop reads CASSSIQGYEQFF. CDR3 coding DNA: TGTGCCAGCAGTTCTATCCAGGGTTATGAGCAGTTCTTC.